The source of this T cell receptor (beta chain) is a study of siplizumab effects on memory and regulatory T cells. Findings of the study overall: Greater diversity than memory cells seemed evident in naive T cells, which also appeared to be major alloresponse contributors. Researchers could not give a naive or memory phenotype to roughly 75-95% of proliferating CD4+ or CD8+ clones. Alloreactive sequences that could be traced to unstimulated CD4+ memory cells showed a significant reduction under siplizumab. Treg origin accounted for an average of 68.8% of mappable alloreactive CD4+ clones with siplizumab and about 27% in controls.

The CDR3 sequence is 17 residues long. CDR1 is LNHDA and CDR2 is SQIVND in the germline V gene (reference sequence). The V and J ends lost 4 bases and 0 bases, in that order; junction bases with no gene match: 4. A word on this clone: The target antigen is unknown.

The table came from immunoSEQ multiplex PCR; TCRdb's copy has only in-frame clones and leaves some out. The sample lists 90,000 to 120,000 clones, about 91% occurring once. The sequencing sample was made of Tregs sorted from blood. The clonotype was recovered from a human donor in good health. The V and J genes are TRBV19 and TRBJ2-6; 9 nucleotides align to TRBD1. The DNA for the CDR3 is TGTGCCAGTAGTACGGGACAGGGACCCTCTGGGGCCAACGTCCTGACTTTC. It is translated as CASSTGQGPSGANVLTF.